This T cell receptor beta chain was obtained from a study of identical twins. Germline loops: CDR1 SGHRS, CDR2 YFSETQ. CDR3 length: 13 amino acids. V was cut by 0 bases and J by 7 bases, with 10 bases left in between. This clonotype was detected a few times. The antigen is not known. The study's findings and limits: Among beta out-of-frame sequences, excess sharing between twins appeared weaker. Possibly, invariant MAIT and iNKT cells partly confounded zero-insertion analyses. Models underestimated how often monozygotic twins shared out-of-frame TCR alpha.

TCRdb recomputed calls from the 5' RACE reads with MiXCR, one row per CDR3 protein. The sample lists approximately 670,000 distinct CDR3 sequences, over 5% occurring once. Sequenced sample: naive T cells sorted from blood. This receptor was obtained from a man aged 18 to 30 in good health. The V and J genes are TRBV5-1 and TRBJ1-1; D unresolved. CDR3 nucleotide sequence: TGCGCCAGCAGCTTGGCCAAAACAGATGAAGCTTTCTTT. Encoded protein: CASSLAKTDEAFF. Drawing the rest from reference TRBV5-1 and TRBJ1-1, the complete variable domain is KAGVTQTPRYLIKTRGQQVTLSCSPISGHRSVSWYQQTPGQGLQFLFEYFSETQRNKGNFPGRFSGRQFSNSRSEMNVSTLELGDSALYLCASSLAKTDEAFFGQGTRLTVV.